This T cell receptor (beta chain) comes out of a study of cytomegalovirus exposure and HLA in healthy donors. In the case of this clone: What it binds is unknown.

PCR used 60 Vbeta primers and 13 Jbeta primers. Data came from immunoSEQ multiplex PCR; TCRdb stores just in-frame clones and leaves some out. The sample lists more than 95,000 clones, 83% occurring once. The germline CDR1 and CDR2 sequences are SGHNT and YYREEE (reference sequence). V trimming: 4 bases; J trimming: 0 bases; junction bases outside the gene matches: 12. The CDR3 sequence is 18 residues long. Study outcomes and limitations: Specificity of a few CMV-associated chains for CMV antigens was verified in vitro. It was 164 TCR beta chains that were listed as cytomegalovirus-associated. Analysis was carried out at a later point, and it linked a missense DCLRE1C variant to TCR beta V- and J-gene trimming.

The receptor comes from a woman in her thirties or forties in good health and CMV-seropositive. The V and J genes are TRBV5-4 and TRBJ2-3; TRBD2 matches at 9 bases. The sample was PBMCs. CDR3 DNA sequence: TGTGCCAGCAGCCCACGGATCCTAGCGGGACATAGCACAGATACGCAGTATTTT. Translated, it gives CASSPRILAGHSTDTQYF.